Here is one T cell receptor (beta chain) with its context. Its antigen is unidentified. Assay: immunoSEQ multiplex PCR; the TCRdb copy retains only in-frame clones and omits some. The data contain around 45,000 clones, around 30% of them singletons. There are 15 residues in the CDR3. The germline V gene encodes CDR1 MGHRA and CDR2 YSYEKL. Trimming took off 0 bases at V and 2 bases at J, with 10 bases between the two ends. The data belong to a study of tumour-infiltrating T cells in Burkitt lymphoma. Across the study: The Burkitt lymphoma cohort spanned all epidemiological subtypes.

Study outcomes and limitations: Several public clonotypes recurred in numerous Burkitt lymphoma patients.

The chain combines TRBV4-1 with TRBJ1-2; a possible D gene is TRBD1 (5 bases). Sample: tumor tissue. This receptor was obtained from a human donor with Burkitt lymphoma. CDR3 residues: CASSQDSRVNYGYTF. In DNA form, the CDR3 reads TGCGCCAGCAGCCAAGATTCCAGGGTCAACTATGGCTACACCTTC.